The T cell receptor (beta chain) under discussion was sequenced for a study of blood T cell repertoires in COVID-19. Looked up from germline, CDR1 is SGHTS and CDR2 is YDEGEE. Trimming at V came to 3 bases and at J to 7 bases, leaving 12 bases not matched to a gene. The CDR3 totals 15 residues. In the authors' methods: Amplifying reference gene primers gave estimates of nucleated cell counts. Clones were sequenced by immunoSEQ multiplex PCR, and TCRdb holds only the in-frame ones, with some missing. V and J calls and clone size follow that table, whereas D and trimming were derived from the DNA. The table shows approximately 250,000 clones, with around nine tenths occurring only once.

The receptor comes from a man between 35 and 55 years old with active or convalescent COVID-19. The sequenced material came from peripheral blood. V is TRBV5-8 and J is TRBJ2-7, with 8 bases lining up with TRBD1. CDR3 DNA: TGTGCCAGCAGCTCCCACCTGACAGGGGTCGGGGAGCAGTACTTC. Translating it yields CASSSHLTGVGEQYF.